What follows are 30 T cell receptor beta chains derived from one specimen sequenced in a study of cytomegalovirus exposure and HLA in healthy donors. Sequenced by immunoSEQ multiplex PCR; TCRdb stores in-frame clones only, minus some. The sample carries 100,000 to 150,000 clones, approximately 81% recorded once. Material for sequencing was PBMCs. The origin of the receptors is a woman in her 30s in good health and CMV-seronegative.

V usage is TRBV7-9 and J usage is TRBJ1-5; the match to TRBD1 covers 11 bases. V lost 4 bases, J lost 9 bases, and 2 bases stayed unmatched. Germline-derived CDR1 and CDR2 are SEHNR and FQNEAQ (reference sequence). The CDR3 is made up of 13 amino acids. CDR3 in DNA: TGTGCCAGCAGCTCGGACAGGGGGCGGCCCCAGCATTTT. This translates into CASSSDRGRPQHF.

This chain links TRBV4-1 with TRBJ2-3, with D unclear. From germline, CDR1 is MGHRA and CDR2 YSYEKL. The CDR3 covers 12 residues. Trimming shortened V by 1 base and J by 8 bases, and 7 bases separated the two germline ends. The CDR3 DNA is TGCGCCAGCAGCCAAGGGCAGGTTACGCAGTATTTT. Translating it yields CASSQGQVTQYF.

This clone was recorded once. CDR3: CASSLEPSTTNEKLFF. DNA of the CDR3: TGCGCCAGCAGCTTGGAACCGAGTACAACTAATGAAAAACTGTTTTTT. This sequence joins TRBV5-1 and TRBJ1-4, with D unclear. This CDR3 has 16 amino acids. Germline V gene sequence: CDR1 SGHRS, CDR2 YFSETQ. The V and J ends lost 0 bases and 0 bases respectively, with 9 bases between them.

The chain uses TRBV4-1 and TRBJ2-3, with D maybe TRBD2 (7 bases). The germline V gene has CDR1 MGHRA and CDR2 YSYEKL. V was trimmed by 1 base and J by 5 bases, leaving 13 bases between them. The CDR3 runs 15 residues. The DNA for the CDR3 is TGCGCCAGCAGCCAAGGAGGGGGGGGGAGAGATACGCAGTATTTT. Translation gives CASSQGGGGRDTQYF.

The chain has TRBV2 and TRBJ1-5; D possibly corresponds to TRBD1 (5 bases). CDR3 length equals 16 residues. Trimming shortened V by 2 bases and J by 3 bases, and 14 bases separated the two germline ends. Germline V gene lookup returns CDR1 SNHLY and CDR2 FYNNEI. CDR3 coding DNA: TGTGCCAGCAGTGAAAGTCAGGGTACTTACAATCAGCCCCAGCATTTT. Its translation: CASSESQGTYNQPQHF.

The chain is built from TRBV4-3 and TRBJ2-7; D call uncertain. CDR3 length: 16 residues. Trimming pared 0 bases from V and 3 bases from J, leaving 15 bases between. Germline CDR1 LGHNA, CDR2 YSLEER. The chain's CDR3 is CASSQERSTWHYEQYF. The CDR3 nucleotides are TGCGCCAGCAGCCAAGAACGCTCGACATGGCACTACGAGCAGTACTTC.

This chain connects TRBV7-9 to TRBJ1-4; 8 positions agree with TRBD1. CDR1 and CDR2 (germline): SEHNR, FQNEAQ (reference sequence). This CDR3 is built from 15 residues. Trimming cost V 2 bases and J 10 bases; bases outside gene matches: 9. The CDR3 is CASSLLDREGGKLFF. The CDR3 DNA follows: TGTGCCAGCAGCTTATTGGACAGGGAGGGTGGAAAACTGTTTTTT. Drawing the rest from reference TRBV7-9 and TRBJ1-4, the complete variable domain is DTGVSQNPRHKITKRGQNVTFRCDPISEHNRLYWYRQTLGQGPEFLTYFQNEAQLEKSRLLSDRFSAERPKGSFSTLEIQRTEQGDSAMYLCASSLLDREGGKLFFGSGTQLSVL.

The chain carries TRBV5-6 and TRBJ2-1, with 10 positions matching TRBD1. Looked up from germline, CDR1 is SGHDT and CDR2 is YYEEEE. The J segment lost 2 bases and the V segment lost 5 bases, leaving 4 bases of the junction unmatched. The CDR3 is made up of 15 amino acids. CDR3 residues: CASRPGQGAYNEQFF. The DNA for the CDR3 is TGTGCCAGCAGGCCAGGACAGGGGGCCTACAATGAGCAGTTCTTC.

The J gene is TRBJ2-4, the V gene TRBV11-2; a weak D match, TRBD2 (6 bases). V lost 4 bases and J lost 0, with 16 bases in between. Germline CDR1 reads SGHAT; CDR2 reads FQNNGV. The CDR3 contains 17 residues. The CDR3 sequence is CASSSTRGLLAKNIQYF. Here the CDR3 DNA reads TGTGCCAGCAGCTCCACTAGGGGACTCCTAGCCAAAAACATTCAGTACTTC. Full variable domain (remainder filled in from reference TRBV11-2 and TRBJ2-4): EAGVAQSPRYKIIEKRQSVAFWCNPISGHATLYWYQQILGQGPKLLIQFQNNGVVDDSQLPKDRFSAERLKGVDSTLKIQPAKLEDSAVYLCASSSTRGLLAKNIQYFGAGTRLSVL.

The V gene is TRBV7-6, the J gene TRBJ2-7; D is possibly TRBD2 (5 bases). Trimming stripped 1 base from V and 3 bases from J, with 10 bases between. This CDR3 comprises 14 residues. CDR1 and CDR2 (germline): SGHVS, FNYEAQ. CDR3 nucleotide sequence: TGTGCCAGCAGCTTAGGGGGTGAGGGCTACGAGCAGTACTTC. Its protein product is CASSLGGEGYEQYF.

This clone was observed a single time. This chain connects TRBV7-2 to TRBJ2-7; D uncertain. The V gene lost 4 bases and the J gene lost 5 bases, with 18 bases spanning the gap. CDR1 is SGHTA and CDR2 is FQGNSA in the germline V gene. CDR3 length equals 15 residues. DNA of the CDR3: TGTGCCAGCAGCTCCACCCCGCGAGGAATGGACGAGCAGTACTTC. It yields the protein CASSSTPRGMDEQYF.

The CDR3 reads CASSLGAGQGYGYTF. CDR3 in DNA: TGTGCCAGCAGCTTGGGGGCGGGACAGGGGTATGGCTACACCTTC. The chain uses TRBV5-4 and TRBJ1-2; 10 nucleotides match TRBD1. Germline V gene sequence: CDR1 SGHNT, CDR2 YYREEE (reference sequence). This CDR3 comprises 15 residues. The V gene end was trimmed by 0 bases and the J gene end by 5 bases; junction bases not matched to a gene: 4.

A single count supports this clone. The J gene is TRBJ2-1, the V gene TRBV5-1; 9 bases fit TRBD2. The germline V gene encodes CDR1 SGHRS and CDR2 YFSETQ. V trimming: 0 bases; J trimming: 10 bases; junction bases outside the gene matches: 8. CDR3 length: 15 amino acids. The CDR3 loop reads CASSLVAGGLEEQFF. In DNA form, the CDR3 reads TGCGCCAGCAGCTTGGTGGCGGGGGGGCTGGAGGAGCAGTTCTTC.

The CDR3 bases are TGTGCCAGCAGTCCCAACCGGGGAGAGACCCAGTACTTC. Translated: CASSPNRGETQYF. V is TRBV27 and J is TRBJ2-5, with D tentatively TRBD2 (5 bases). The CDR3 is made up of 13 amino acids. Germline lookup yields CDR1 MNHEY and CDR2 SMNVEV (reference sequence). V was trimmed by 5 bases and J by 4 bases, leaving 11 bases between them.

The chain employs TRBV19 and TRBJ1-5; 12 bases are shared with TRBD1. The germline gives CDR1 LNHDA, CDR2 SQIVND (reference sequence). This CDR3 spans 16 amino acids. The V and J ends lost 5 bases and 6 bases, in that order; junction bases with no gene match: 8. For the CDR3, the DNA is TGTGCCAGTAGTCCCTCCGGGACAGGGGGCACTCAGCCCCAGCATTTT. Protein product: CASSPSGTGGTQPQHF.

This clone was counted between two and nine times. This chain links TRBV7-8 with TRBJ2-7, with D possibly being TRBD2 (5 bases). The CDR3 length is 15 residues. CDR1 is SGHVS and CDR2 is FQNEAQ in the germline V gene. Deletions cut 5 bases from V and 3 bases from J, with 17 bases between. CDR3 region: CASSLIEGGIYEQYF. The DNA of the CDR3 is TGTGCCAGCAGCCTTATCGAGGGCGGAATCTACGAGCAGTACTTC.

This chain joins TRBV11-2 and TRBJ1-4; D not resolved. Germline V gene lookup returns CDR1 SGHAT and CDR2 FQNNGV. Trimming shortened V by 1 base and J by 5 bases, and 14 bases separated the two germline ends. The CDR3 runs to 16 residues. CDR3 residues: CASSLGPGGLNEKLFF. CDR3 in DNA: TGTGCCAGCAGCTTAGGGCCGGGAGGGCTAAATGAAAAACTGTTTTTT.

The rearrangement links TRBV19 to TRBJ2-2; 7 bases map to TRBD1. The germline gives CDR1 LNHDA, CDR2 SQIVND (reference sequence). The CDR3 runs 16 residues. J gave up 2 bases and V 4 bases, and 7 bases lay outside the gene matches. The CDR3 sequence is CASSRGEGANTGELFF. Here the CDR3 DNA reads TGTGCCAGTAGTAGAGGTGAGGGGGCCAACACCGGGGAGCTGTTTTTT.

V usage is TRBV7-2 and J usage is TRBJ1-3; D uncertain. The CDR3 is 15 residues long. Trimming took off 8 bases at V and 0 bases at J, with 14 bases between the two ends. Germline V gene lookup returns CDR1 SGHTA and CDR2 FQGNSA. DNA of the CDR3: TGTGCCAGCCGGGTCCCGACGGACTCTGGAAACACCATATATTTT. Translated: CASRVPTDSGNTIYF. Variable domain in full (rest from reference TRBV7-2 and TRBJ1-3): GAGVSQSPSNKVTEKGKDVELRCDPISGHTALYWYRQSLGQGLEFLIYFQGNSAPDKSGLPSDRFSAERTGGSVSTLTIQRTQQEDSAVYLCASRVPTDSGNTIYFGEGSWLTVV.

A few counts support this clone. V and J are TRBV10-3 and TRBJ1-3, with TRBD1 matching 9 bases. The CDR3 totals 15 residues. J lost 2 bases, V lost 4 bases, and 3 bases had no gene match. Germline assignment: CDR1 ENHRY and CDR2 SYGVKD. The CDR3 DNA reads TGTGCCATCAGTGCGACAGGGGGAACTGGAAACACCATATATTTT. Protein product: CAISATGGTGNTIYF.

The chain joins TRBV4-2 to TRBJ2-1, with TRBD2 identical over 12 bases. CDR1 LGHNA and CDR2 YNFKEQ come from the germline V gene. This CDR3 spans 23 amino acids. Unmatched junction bases numbered 22, after V lost 4 bases and J lost 0 bases. The CDR3 loop is CASSLPETSGGVGGPSSYNEQFF. The CDR3 region has the DNA TGTGCCAGCAGCCTCCCCGAGACTAGCGGGGGAGTGGGAGGGCCGAGCTCCTACAATGAGCAGTTCTTC.

CDR3 sequence (DNA): TGTGCTAGTGGTTTTAGTGGGACAGGGTTGGGTCAGGGCCTCTCTGGGGCCAACGTCCTGACTTTC. Translating it yields CASGFSGTGLGQGLSGANVLTF. V is TRBV12-5 and J is TRBJ2-6, with 9 bases lining up with TRBD1. This CDR3 region has 22 residues. Germline V gene lookup returns CDR1 LGHNT and CDR2 FRNRAP. V dropped 3 bases and J dropped 0; count of bases not matched to a gene: 18. Drawing the rest from reference TRBV12-5 and TRBJ2-6, the complete variable domain is DARVTQTPRHKVTEMGQEVTMRCQPILGHNTVFWYRQTMMQGLELLAYFRNRAPLDDSGMPKDRFSAEMPDATLATLKIQPSEPRDSAVYFCASGFSGTGLGQGLSGANVLTFGAGSRLTVL.

The chain joins TRBV5-6 to TRBJ2-3; 9 bases agree with TRBD1. Germline V gene sequence: CDR1 SGHDT, CDR2 YYEEEE. V shed 4 bases and J 2 bases; nucleotides not matched to a gene: 5. CDR3 length equals 15 residues. The CDR3 protein is CASSADRGFTDTQYF. The CDR3 DNA reads as TGTGCCAGCAGCGCTGACAGGGGGTTCACAGATACGCAGTATTTT.

The chain carries TRBV19 and TRBJ1-1; D remains ambiguous. Trimming stripped 7 bases from V and 6 bases from J, with 21 bases between. CDR3 length equals 15 residues. Germline CDR1 LNHDA, CDR2 SQIVND (reference sequence). The chain's CDR3 is CASTRQAIPGAEAFF. As DNA, the CDR3 is TGTGCCAGTACCCGGCAGGCTATTCCTGGCGCTGAAGCTTTCTTT.

V usage is TRBV18 and J usage is TRBJ1-1; the match to TRBD1 covers 9 bases. The germline V gene has CDR1 KGHSH and CDR2 LQKENI. The J segment lost 4 bases and the V segment lost 4 bases, leaving 7 bases of the junction unmatched. The CDR3 has 15 residues. The CDR3 DNA follows: TGTGCCAGCTCACACGACAGGGGGGTTGGCACTGAAGCTTTCTTT. Translation gives CASSHDRGVGTEAFF. Variable domain in full (rest from reference TRBV18 and TRBJ1-1): NAGVMQNPRHLVRRRGQEARLRCSPMKGHSHVYWYRQLPEEGLKFMVYLQKENIIDESGMPKERFSAEFPKEGPSILRIQQVVRGDSAAYFCASSHDRGVGTEAFFGQGTRLTVV.

The chain employs TRBV6-1 and TRBJ2-7; possible D gene TRBD1, 6 bases. Germline CDR1 MNHNS, CDR2 SASEGT. Trimming stripped 7 bases from V and 2 bases from J, with 12 bases between. The CDR3 spans 13 residues. DNA of the CDR3: TGTGCCAGCAACCGGGACACCCCCTACGAGCAGTACTTC. Amino acid sequence: CASNRDTPYEQYF.

The chain carries TRBV9 and TRBJ2-3, with 10 positions matching TRBD2. Germline CDR1 and CDR2: SGDLS and YYNGEE. The CDR3 has 15 amino acids. V shed 2 bases, J shed 3 bases, and the junction held 3 bases outside the gene matches. CDR3 in DNA: TGTGCCAGCAGCGTTGAGGGACTAGCGACAGATACGCAGTATTTT. Translated: CASSVEGLATDTQYF.

The chain combines TRBV4-2 with TRBJ1-2; 7 nucleotides align to TRBD1. The V gene's germline CDR1 is LGHNA and CDR2 YNFKEQ. J lost 0 bases, V lost 0 bases, and 10 bases had no gene match. This CDR3 has 18 residues. CDR3 bases: TGTGCCAGCAGCCAAGATGAGCCGACGGGACAGACTAACTATGGCTACACCTTC. It yields the protein CASSQDEPTGQTNYGYTF.

This clone has a single count. CDR3 in amino acids: CASRQVALNTEAFF. The CDR3 DNA reads TGTGCCAGCAGGCAGGTCGCTTTGAACACTGAAGCTTTCTTT. The chain employs TRBV7-2 and TRBJ1-1; D gene uncertain. The CDR3 is 14 amino acids. V dropped 6 bases and J dropped 0 bases, with 11 bases sitting between them. Germline V gene data show CDR1 as SGHTA and CDR2 as FQGNSA.

Only one count was recorded for this clone. The chain is built from TRBV29-1 and TRBJ1-2; D might be TRBD1 (6 bases). The CDR3 loop spans 13 amino acids. Per germline, CDR1 SQVTM and CDR2 ANQGSEA. V was trimmed by 6 bases and J by 7 bases, leaving 18 bases between them. DNA of the CDR3: TGCAGCGTAGACAGGAAAAATTCGGTTGGCTACACCTTC. Translated: CSVDRKNSVGYTF.